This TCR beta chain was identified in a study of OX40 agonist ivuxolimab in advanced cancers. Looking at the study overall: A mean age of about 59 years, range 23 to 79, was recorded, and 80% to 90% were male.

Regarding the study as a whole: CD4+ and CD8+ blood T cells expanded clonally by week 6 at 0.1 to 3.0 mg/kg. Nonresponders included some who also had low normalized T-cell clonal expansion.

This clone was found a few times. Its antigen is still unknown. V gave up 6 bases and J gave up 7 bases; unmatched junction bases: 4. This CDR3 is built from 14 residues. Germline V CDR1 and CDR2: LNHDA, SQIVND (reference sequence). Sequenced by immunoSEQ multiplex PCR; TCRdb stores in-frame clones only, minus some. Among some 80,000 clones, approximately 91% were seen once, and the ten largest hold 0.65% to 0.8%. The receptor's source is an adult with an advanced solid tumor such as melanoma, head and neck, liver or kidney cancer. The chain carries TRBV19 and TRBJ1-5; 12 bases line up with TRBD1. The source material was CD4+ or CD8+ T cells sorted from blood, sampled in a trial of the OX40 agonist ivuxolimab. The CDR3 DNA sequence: TGTGCCAGTAGATCCGGGACAGGGGGCCAGCCCCAGCATTTT. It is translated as CASRSGTGGQPQHF.